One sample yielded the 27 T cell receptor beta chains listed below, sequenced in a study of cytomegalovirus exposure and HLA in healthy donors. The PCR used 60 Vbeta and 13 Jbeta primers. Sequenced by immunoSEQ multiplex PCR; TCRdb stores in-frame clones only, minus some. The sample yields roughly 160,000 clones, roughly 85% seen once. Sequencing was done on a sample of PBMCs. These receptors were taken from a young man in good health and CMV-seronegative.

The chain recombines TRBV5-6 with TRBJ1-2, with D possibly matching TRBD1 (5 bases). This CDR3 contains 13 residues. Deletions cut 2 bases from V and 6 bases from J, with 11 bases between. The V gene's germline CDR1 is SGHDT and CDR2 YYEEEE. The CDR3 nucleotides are TGTGCCAGCAGCTTTGCAGGGAGGAATGGCTACACCTTC. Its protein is CASSFAGRNGYTF.

The CDR3 protein is CASSFYGQGVGTDTQYF. The CDR3 region has the DNA TGTGCCAGCAGCTTCTATGGACAGGGCGTGGGCACAGATACGCAGTATTTT. The rearrangement joins TRBV11-2 to TRBJ2-3; 8 bases fit TRBD1. J was trimmed by 1 base and V by 3 bases; bases with no gene match: 9. Germline CDR1 and CDR2: SGHAT and FQNNGV. This CDR3 has 17 amino acids.

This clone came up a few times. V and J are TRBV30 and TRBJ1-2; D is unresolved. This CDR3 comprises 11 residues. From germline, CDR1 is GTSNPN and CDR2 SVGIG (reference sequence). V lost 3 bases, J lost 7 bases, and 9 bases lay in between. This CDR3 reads CAWSPGRGYTF. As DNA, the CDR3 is TGTGCCTGGAGCCCTGGGCGTGGCTACACCTTC.

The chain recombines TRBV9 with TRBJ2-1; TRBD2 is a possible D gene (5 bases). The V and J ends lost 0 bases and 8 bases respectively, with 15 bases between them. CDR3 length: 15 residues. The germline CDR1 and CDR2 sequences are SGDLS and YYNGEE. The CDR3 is CASSVDAGRPHEQFF. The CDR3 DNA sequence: TGTGCCAGCAGCGTAGATGCGGGTAGGCCCCATGAGCAGTTCTTC.

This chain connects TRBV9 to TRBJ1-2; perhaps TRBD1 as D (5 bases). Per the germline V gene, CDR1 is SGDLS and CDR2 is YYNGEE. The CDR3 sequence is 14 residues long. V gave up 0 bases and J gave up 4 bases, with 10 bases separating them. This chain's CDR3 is CASSVGRGRYGYTF. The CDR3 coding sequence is TGTGCCAGCAGCGTAGGGAGGGGACGCTATGGCTACACCTTC.

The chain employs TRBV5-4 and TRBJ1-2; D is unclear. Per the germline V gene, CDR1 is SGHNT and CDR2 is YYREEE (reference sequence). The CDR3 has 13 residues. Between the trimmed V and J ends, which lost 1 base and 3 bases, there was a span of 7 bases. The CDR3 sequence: CASSLRGDYGYTF. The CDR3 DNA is TGTGCCAGCAGCTTGCGGGGAGACTATGGCTACACCTTC.

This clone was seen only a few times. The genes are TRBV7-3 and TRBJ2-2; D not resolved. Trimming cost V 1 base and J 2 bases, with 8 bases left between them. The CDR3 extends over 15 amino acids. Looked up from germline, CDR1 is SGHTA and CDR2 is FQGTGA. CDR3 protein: CASSLNSKNTGELFF. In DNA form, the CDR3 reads TGTGCCAGCAGCTTAAATAGTAAAAACACCGGGGAGCTGTTTTTT.

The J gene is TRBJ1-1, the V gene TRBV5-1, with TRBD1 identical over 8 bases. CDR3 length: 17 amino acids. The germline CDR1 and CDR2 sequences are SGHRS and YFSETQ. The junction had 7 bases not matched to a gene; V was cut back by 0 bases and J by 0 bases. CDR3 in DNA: TGCGCCAGCAGCTTGGGGACAGGGACGTTTGTGAACACTGAAGCTTTCTTT. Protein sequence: CASSLGTGTFVNTEAFF.

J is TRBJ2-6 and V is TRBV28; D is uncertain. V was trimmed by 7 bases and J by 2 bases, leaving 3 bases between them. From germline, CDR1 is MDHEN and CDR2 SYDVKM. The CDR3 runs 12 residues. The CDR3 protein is CASTTGANVLTF. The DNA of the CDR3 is TGTGCCAGCACAACTGGGGCCAACGTCCTGACTTTC.

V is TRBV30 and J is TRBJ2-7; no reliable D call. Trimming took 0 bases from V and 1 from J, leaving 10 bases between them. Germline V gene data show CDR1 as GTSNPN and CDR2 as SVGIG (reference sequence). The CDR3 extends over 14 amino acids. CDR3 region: CAWSVQVQSYEQYF. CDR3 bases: TGTGCCTGGAGTGTACAAGTACAGTCCTACGAGCAGTACTTC.

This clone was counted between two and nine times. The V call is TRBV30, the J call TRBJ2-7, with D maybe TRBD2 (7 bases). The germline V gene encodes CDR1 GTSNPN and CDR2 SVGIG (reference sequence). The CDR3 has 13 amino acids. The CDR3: CALGRGGSYEQYF. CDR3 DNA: TGTGCTCTGGGGAGGGGGGGGTCCTACGAGCAGTACTTC.

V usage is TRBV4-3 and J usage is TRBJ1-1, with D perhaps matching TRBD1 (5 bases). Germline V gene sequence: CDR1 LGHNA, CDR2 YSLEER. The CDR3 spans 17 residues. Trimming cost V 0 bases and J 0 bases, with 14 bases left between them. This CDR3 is CASSQDLRGGMNTEAFF. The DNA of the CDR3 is TGCGCCAGCAGCCAAGACCTCCGTGGGGGGATGAACACTGAAGCTTTCTTT.

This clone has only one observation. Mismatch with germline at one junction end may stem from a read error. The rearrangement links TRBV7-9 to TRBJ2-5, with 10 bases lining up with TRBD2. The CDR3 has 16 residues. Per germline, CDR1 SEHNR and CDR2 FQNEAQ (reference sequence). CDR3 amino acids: CSSSLESGLAKETQYF. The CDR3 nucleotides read TGTTCCAGCAGCTTAGAATCGGGACTAGCGAAGGAGACCCAGTACTTC.

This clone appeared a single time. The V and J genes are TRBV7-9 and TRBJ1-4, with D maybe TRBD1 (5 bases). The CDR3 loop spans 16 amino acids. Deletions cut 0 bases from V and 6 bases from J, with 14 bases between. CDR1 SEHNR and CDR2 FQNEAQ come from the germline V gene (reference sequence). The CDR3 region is CASSLAWGEGDEKLFF. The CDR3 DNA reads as TGTGCCAGCAGCTTAGCATGGGGGGAAGGAGATGAAAAACTGTTTTTT.

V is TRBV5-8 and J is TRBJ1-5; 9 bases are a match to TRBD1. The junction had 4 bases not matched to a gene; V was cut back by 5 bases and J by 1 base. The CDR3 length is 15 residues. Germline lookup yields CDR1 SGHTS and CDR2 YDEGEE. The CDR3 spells CASRGQGRSNQPQHF. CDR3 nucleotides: TGTGCCAGCAGGGGACAGGGAAGGAGCAATCAGCCCCAGCATTTT.

The chain's CDR3 is CASSLYSPPEAFF. CDR3 sequence (DNA): TGTGCCAGCAGTTTATACAGCCCCCCGGAAGCTTTCTTT. This chain joins TRBV28 and TRBJ1-1; D call uncertain. Germline assignment: CDR1 MDHEN and CDR2 SYDVKM. V was clipped by 1 base and J by 8 bases, with 11 bases between them. The CDR3 length is 13 residues.

For the CDR3, the DNA is TGTGCCAGCTCACCACGGGGCGAGGATGAGCAGTTCTTC. It yields the protein CASSPRGEDEQFF. The chain uses TRBV18 and TRBJ2-1; possibly TRBD1 for D (5 bases). The CDR3 has 13 amino acids. Trimming removed 1 base from V and 8 bases from J, with 9 bases in between. Germline V gene sequence: CDR1 KGHSH, CDR2 LQKENI.

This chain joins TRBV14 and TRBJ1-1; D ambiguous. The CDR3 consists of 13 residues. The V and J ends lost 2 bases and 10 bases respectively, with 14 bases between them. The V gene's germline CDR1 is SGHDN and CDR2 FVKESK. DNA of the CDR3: TGTGCCAGCAGCCAAACGGTAGCGCAGGCAGCTTTCTTT. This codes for CASSQTVAQAAFF.

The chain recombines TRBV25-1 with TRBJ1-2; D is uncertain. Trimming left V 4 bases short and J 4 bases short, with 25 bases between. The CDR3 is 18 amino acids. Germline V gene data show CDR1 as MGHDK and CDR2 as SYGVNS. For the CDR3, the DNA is TGTGCCAGCAGTGCCCTCAGATGGAGAAATGGTCGGGGCTATGGCTACACCTTC. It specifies CASSALRWRNGRGYGYTF.

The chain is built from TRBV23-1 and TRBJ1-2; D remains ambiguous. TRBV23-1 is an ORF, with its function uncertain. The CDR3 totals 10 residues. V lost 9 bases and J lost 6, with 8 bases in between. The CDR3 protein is CARSQNGYTF. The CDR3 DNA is TGCGCCAGGTCGCAGAATGGCTACACCTTC.

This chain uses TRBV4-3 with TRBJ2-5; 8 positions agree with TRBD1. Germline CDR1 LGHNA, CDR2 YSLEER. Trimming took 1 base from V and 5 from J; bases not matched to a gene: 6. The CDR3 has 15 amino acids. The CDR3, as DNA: TGCGCCAGCAGCCAAGGGCAGGGGGCGGCGGAGACCCAGTACTTC. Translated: CASSQGQGAAETQYF.

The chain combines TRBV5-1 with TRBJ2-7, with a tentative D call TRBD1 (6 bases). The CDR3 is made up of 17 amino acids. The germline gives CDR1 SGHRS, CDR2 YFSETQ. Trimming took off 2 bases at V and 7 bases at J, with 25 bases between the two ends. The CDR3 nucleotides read TGCGCCAGCAGCTTTACCCAAATTGACAGGTCCCTGGGTGAGCAGTACTTC. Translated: CASSFTQIDRSLGEQYF.

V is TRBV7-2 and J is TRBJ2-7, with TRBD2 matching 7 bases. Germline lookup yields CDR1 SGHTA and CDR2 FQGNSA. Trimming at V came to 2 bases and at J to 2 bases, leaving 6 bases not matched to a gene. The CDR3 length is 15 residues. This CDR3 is CASSLSTSATYEQYF. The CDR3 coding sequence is TGTGCCAGCAGCTTAAGTACTAGCGCAACCTACGAGCAGTACTTC.

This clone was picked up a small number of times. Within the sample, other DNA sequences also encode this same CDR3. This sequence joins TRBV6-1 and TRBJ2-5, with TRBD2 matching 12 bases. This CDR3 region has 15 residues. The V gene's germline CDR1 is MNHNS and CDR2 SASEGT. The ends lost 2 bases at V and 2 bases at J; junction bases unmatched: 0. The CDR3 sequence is CASSELAGGQETQYF. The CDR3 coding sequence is TGTGCCAGCAGTGAACTAGCGGGAGGGCAAGAGACCCAGTACTTC.

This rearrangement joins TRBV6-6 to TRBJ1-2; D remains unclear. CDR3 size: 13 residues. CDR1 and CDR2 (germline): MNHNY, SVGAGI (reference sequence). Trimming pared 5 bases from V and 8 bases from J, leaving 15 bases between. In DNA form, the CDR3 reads TGTGCCAGCAGTCTGGGCCCCACGAGAGGCTACACCTTC. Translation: CASSLGPTRGYTF.

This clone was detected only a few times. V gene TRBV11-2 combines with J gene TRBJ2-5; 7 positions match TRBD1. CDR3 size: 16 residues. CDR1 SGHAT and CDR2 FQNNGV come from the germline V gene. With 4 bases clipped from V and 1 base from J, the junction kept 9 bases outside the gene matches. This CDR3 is CASSSYRGALQETQYF. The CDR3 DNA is TGTGCCAGCAGCTCCTACAGGGGTGCCCTCCAAGAGACCCAGTACTTC.

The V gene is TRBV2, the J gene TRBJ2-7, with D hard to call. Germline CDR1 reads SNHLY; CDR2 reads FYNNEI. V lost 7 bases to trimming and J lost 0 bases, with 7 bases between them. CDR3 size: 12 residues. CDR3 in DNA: TGTGCCAGCAAGGAGTTCTCCTACGAGCAGTACTTC. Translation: CASKEFSYEQYF.